This TCR beta chain was sequenced during a study of radiotherapy plus CTLA-4 blockade in lung cancer. For the study at large: Objective responses occurred in around 18% of patients; about 31% had disease control. General observations from the study: In blood, after radiotherapy plus ipilimumab, tumor-derived TCR clones expanded. Best predicting response, reportedly, were early blood T cell clone dynamics, with interferon-beta.

TCRdb's copy holds only in-frame clones and misses some; the assay was immunoSEQ multiplex PCR. Counted here are some 62,000 clones, approximately 75% occurring once; the ten biggest clones make up approximately 4.5%. Ipilimumab CTLA-4 blockade and focal radiation were given to patients with chemo-refractory metastatic non-small-cell lung cancer. Comment on this clone: What it recognizes is unknown.

With 1 base clipped from V and 8 bases from J, the junction kept 13 bases outside the gene matches. This CDR3 contains 17 residues. Germline V gives CDR1 LGHNA, CDR2 YSLEER. The chain recombines TRBV4-3 with TRBJ1-2; TRBD1 aligns across 10 bases. The source of this sequence is a human donor with non-small cell lung cancer who had a complete response to radiotherapy plus ipilimumab. The input for sequencing was peripheral blood, taken from a patient treated with radiotherapy plus ipilimumab. The CDR3 bases are TGCGCCAGCAGCCAAGGGGTCCCGGGACAGGGGATGTACGGCTACACCTTC. Encoded protein: CASSQGVPGQGMYGYTF.